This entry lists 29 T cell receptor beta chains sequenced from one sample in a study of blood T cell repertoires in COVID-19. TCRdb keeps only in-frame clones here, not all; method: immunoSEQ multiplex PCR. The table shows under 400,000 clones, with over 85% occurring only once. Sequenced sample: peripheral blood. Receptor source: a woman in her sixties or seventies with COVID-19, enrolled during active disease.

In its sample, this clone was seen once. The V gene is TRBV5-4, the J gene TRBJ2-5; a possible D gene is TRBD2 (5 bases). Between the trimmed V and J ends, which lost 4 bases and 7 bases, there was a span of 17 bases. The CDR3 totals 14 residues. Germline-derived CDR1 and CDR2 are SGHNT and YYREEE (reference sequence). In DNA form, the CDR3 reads TGTGCCAGCAGCCCCGTTCTAGCAGACGGGACCCAGTACTTC. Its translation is CASSPVLADGTQYF. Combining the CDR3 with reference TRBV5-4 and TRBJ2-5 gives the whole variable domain ETGVTQSPTHLIKTRGQQVTLRCSSQSGHNTVSWYQQALGQGPQFIFQYYREEENGRGNFPPRFSGLQFPNYSSELNVNALELDDSALYLCASSPVLADGTQYFGPGTRLLVL.

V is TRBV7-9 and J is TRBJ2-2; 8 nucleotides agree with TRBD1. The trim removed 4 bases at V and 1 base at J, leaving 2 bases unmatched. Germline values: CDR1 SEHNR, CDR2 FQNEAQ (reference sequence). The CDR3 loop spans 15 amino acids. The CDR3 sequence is CASSSGQVNTGELFF. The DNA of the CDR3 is TGTGCCAGCAGCTCGGGACAGGTGAACACCGGGGAGCTGTTTTTT. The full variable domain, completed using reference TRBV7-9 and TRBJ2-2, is DTGVSQNPRHKITKRGQNVTFRCDPISEHNRLYWYRQTLGQGPEFLTYFQNEAQLEKSRLLSDRFSAERPKGSFSTLEIQRTEQGDSAMYLCASSSGQVNTGELFFGEGSRLTVL.

CDR3 sequence reads: CASSGTRGGTYEQYF. DNA for the CDR3: TGTGCCAGCAGCGGGACTAGAGGTGGGACCTACGAGCAGTACTTC. V usage is TRBV4-2 and J usage is TRBJ2-7; TRBD2 matches at 8 bases. Germline CDR1 is LGHNA and CDR2 is YNFKEQ. The J segment lost 2 bases and the V segment lost 5 bases, leaving 8 bases of the junction unmatched. The CDR3 runs to 15 residues.

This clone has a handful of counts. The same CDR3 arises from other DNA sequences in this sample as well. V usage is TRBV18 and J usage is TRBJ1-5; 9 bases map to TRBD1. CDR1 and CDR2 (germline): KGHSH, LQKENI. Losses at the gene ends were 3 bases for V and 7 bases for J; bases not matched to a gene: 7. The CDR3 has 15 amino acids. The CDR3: CASSPSQGADQPQHF. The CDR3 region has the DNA TGTGCCAGCTCACCTTCACAGGGGGCAGACCAGCCCCAGCATTTT.

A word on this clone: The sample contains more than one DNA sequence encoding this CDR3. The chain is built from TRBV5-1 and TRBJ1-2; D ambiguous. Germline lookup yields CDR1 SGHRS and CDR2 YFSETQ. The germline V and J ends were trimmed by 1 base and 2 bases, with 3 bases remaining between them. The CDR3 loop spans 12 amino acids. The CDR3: CASSLQNYGYTF. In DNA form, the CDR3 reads TGCGCCAGCAGCTTGCAGAACTATGGCTACACCTTC. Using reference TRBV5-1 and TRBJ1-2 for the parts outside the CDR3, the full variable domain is KAGVTQTPRYLIKTRGQQVTLSCSPISGHRSVSWYQQTPGQGLQFLFEYFSETQRNKGNFPGRFSGRQFSNSRSEMNVSTLELGDSALYLCASSLQNYGYTFGSGTRLTVV.

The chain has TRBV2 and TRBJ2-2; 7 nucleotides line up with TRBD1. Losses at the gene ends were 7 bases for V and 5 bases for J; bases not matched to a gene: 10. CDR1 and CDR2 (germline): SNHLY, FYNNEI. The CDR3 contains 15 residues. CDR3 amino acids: CASNRQGIMTGELFF. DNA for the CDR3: TGTGCCAGCAACCGACAGGGCATTATGACCGGGGAGCTGTTTTTT.

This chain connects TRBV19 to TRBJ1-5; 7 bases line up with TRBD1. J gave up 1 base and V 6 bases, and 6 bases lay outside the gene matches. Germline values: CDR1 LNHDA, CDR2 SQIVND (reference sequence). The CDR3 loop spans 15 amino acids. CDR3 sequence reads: CASRLGTASNQPQHF. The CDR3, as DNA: TGTGCCAGTAGATTAGGGACAGCCAGCAATCAGCCCCAGCATTTT.

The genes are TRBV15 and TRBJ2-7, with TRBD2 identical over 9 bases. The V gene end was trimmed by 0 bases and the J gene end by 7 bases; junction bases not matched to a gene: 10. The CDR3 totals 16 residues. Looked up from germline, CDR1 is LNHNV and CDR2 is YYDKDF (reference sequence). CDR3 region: CATSREPRGGAGEQYF. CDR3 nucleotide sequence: TGTGCCACCAGCAGAGAACCCCGCGGGGGGGCTGGGGAGCAGTACTTC.

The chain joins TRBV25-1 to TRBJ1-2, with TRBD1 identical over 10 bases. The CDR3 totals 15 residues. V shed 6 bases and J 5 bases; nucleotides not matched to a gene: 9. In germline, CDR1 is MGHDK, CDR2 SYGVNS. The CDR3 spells CASRGERDRGYGYTF. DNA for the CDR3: TGTGCCAGCAGGGGCGAAAGGGACAGGGGATATGGCTACACCTTC.

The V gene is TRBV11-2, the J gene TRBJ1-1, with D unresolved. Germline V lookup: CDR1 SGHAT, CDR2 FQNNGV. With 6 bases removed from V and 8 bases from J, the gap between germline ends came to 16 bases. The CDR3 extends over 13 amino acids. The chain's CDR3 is CASRQSAGGEAFF. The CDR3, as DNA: TGTGCCAGCAGACAATCAGCGGGCGGAGAAGCTTTCTTT.

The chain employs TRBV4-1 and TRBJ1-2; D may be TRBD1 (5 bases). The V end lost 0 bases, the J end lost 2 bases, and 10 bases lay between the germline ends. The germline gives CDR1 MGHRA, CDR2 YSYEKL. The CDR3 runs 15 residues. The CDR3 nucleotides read TGCGCCAGCAGCCAAGAGTTAGGGGCCAACTATGGCTACACCTTC. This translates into CASSQELGANYGYTF.

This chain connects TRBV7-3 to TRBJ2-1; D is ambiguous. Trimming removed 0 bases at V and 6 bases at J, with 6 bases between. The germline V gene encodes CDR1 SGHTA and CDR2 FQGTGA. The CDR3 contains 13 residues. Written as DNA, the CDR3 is TGTGCCAGCAGCTTAACCGCTAGCAATGAGCAGTTCTTC. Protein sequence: CASSLTASNEQFF.

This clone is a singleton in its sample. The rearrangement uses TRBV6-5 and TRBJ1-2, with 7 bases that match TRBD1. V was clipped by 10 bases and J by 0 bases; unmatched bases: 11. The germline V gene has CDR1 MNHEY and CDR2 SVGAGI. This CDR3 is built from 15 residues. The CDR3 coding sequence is TGTGCCATCTTACAGGGGAAGGGAGCTAACTATGGCTACACCTTC. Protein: CAILQGKGANYGYTF.

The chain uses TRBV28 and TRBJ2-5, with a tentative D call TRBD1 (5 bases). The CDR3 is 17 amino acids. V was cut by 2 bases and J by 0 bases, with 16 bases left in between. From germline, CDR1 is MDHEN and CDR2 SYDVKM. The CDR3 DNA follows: TGTGCCAGCAGTTTAACGGACACAATGCTCGACCAAGAGACCCAGTACTTC. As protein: CASSLTDTMLDQETQYF. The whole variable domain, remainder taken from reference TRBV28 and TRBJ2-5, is DVKVTQSSRYLVKRTGEKVFLECVQDMDHENMFWYRQDPGLGLRLIYFSYDVKMKEKGDIPEGYSVSREKKERFSLILESASTNQTSMYLCASSLTDTMLDQETQYFGPGTRLLVL.

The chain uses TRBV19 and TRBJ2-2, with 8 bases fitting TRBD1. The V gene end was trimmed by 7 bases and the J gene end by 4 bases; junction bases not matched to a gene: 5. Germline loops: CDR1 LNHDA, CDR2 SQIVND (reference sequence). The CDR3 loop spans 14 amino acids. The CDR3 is CASMDRASTGELFF. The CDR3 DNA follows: TGTGCCAGTATGGACAGGGCATCCACCGGGGAGCTGTTTTTT.

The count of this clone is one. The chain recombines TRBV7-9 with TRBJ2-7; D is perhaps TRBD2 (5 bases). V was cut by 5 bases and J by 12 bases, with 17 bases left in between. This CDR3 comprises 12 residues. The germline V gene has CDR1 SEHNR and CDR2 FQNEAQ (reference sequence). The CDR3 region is CASSLLSERSYF. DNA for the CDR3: TGTGCCAGCAGCCTGCTTAGCGAGAGGTCGTACTTC.

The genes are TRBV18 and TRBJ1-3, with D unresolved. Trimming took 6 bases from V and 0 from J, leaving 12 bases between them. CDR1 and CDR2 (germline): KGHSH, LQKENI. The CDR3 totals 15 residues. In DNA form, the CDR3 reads TGTGCCAGCTCGTCTACAGAGTTCTCTGGAAACACCATATATTTT. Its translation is CASSSTEFSGNTIYF.

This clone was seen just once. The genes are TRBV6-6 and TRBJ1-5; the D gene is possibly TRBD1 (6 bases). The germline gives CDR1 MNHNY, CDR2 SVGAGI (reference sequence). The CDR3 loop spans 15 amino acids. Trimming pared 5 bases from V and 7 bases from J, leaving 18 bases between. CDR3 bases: TGTGCCAGCAGTCCCGGACTCCCCCAGGGGCAGCCCCAGCATTTT. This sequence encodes CASSPGLPQGQPQHF.

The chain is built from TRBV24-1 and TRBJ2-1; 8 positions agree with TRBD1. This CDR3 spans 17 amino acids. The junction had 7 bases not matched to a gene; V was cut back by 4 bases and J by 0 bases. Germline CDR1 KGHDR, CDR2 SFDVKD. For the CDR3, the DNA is TGTGCCACCAGTGAGCGGGACAGGTTAAGCTCCTACAATGAGCAGTTCTTC. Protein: CATSERDRLSSYNEQFF.

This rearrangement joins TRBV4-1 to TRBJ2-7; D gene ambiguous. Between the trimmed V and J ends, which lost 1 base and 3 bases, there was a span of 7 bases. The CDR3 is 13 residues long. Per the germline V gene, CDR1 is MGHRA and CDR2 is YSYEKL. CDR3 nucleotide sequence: TGCGCCAGCAGCCAAGTGCTAGGCTACGAGCAGTACTTC. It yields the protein CASSQVLGYEQYF.

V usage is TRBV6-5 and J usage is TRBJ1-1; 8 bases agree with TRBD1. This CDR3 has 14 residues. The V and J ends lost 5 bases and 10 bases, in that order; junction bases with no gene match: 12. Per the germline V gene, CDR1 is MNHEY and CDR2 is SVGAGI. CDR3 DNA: TGTGCCAGCAGTACCGGCGGGACAGGAGGTAGAGCTTTCTTT. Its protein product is CASSTGGTGGRAFF.

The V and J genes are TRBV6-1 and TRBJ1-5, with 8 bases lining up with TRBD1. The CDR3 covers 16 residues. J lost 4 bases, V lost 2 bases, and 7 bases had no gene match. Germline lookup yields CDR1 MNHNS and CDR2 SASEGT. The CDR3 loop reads CASSELWQGANQPQHF. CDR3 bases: TGTGCCAGCAGTGAACTCTGGCAGGGGGCTAATCAGCCCCAGCATTTT.

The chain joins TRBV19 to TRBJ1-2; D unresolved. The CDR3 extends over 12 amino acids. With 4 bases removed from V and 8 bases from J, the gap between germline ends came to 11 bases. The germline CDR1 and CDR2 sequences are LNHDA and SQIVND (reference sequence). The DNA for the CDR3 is TGTGCCAGTAGTAGTCGCCGGGGAGGCTACACCTTC. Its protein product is CASSSRRGGYTF.

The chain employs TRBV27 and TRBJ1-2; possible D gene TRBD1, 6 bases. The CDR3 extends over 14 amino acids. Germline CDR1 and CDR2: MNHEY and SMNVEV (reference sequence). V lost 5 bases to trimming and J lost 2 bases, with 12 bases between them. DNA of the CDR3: TGTGCCAGCAGTCTCTTGGGGACAAACTATGGCTACACCTTC. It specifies CASSLLGTNYGYTF.

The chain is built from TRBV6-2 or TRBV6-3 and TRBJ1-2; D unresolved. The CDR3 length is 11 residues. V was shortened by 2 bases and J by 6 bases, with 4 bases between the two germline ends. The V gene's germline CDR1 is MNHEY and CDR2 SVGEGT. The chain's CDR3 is CASSYINGYTF. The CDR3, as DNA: TGTGCCAGCAGTTACATCAATGGCTACACCTTC.

CDR3 sequence: CASTQRRLPSYNEQFF. CDR3 DNA sequence: TGTGCCAGTACCCAACGCAGGTTACCGTCCTACAATGAGCAGTTCTTC. The chain uses TRBV19 and TRBJ2-1; no definite D call. The V gene's germline CDR1 is LNHDA and CDR2 SQIVND (reference sequence). This CDR3 contains 16 residues. With 7 bases removed from V and 1 base from J, the gap between germline ends came to 17 bases.

The CDR3 DNA follows: TGCGCCAGCAGCTTTGACAGAACCTATGGCTACACCTTC. Its translation is CASSFDRTYGYTF. The chain has TRBV5-1 and TRBJ1-2, with D perhaps TRBD1 (5 bases). The germline CDR1 and CDR2 sequences are SGHRS and YFSETQ. The CDR3 totals 13 residues. V gave up 2 bases and J gave up 4 bases, with 9 bases separating them.

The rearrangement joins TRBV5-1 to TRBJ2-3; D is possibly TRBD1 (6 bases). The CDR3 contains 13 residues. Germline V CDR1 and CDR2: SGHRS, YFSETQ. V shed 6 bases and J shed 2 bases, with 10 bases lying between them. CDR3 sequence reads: CASKTGYTDTQYF. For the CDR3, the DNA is TGCGCCAGCAAAACAGGGTACACAGATACGCAGTATTTT.

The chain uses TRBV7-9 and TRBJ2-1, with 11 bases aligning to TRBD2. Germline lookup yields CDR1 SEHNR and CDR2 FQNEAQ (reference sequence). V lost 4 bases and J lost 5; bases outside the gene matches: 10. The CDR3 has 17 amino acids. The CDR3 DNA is TGTGCCAGCAGCTCCCGGGCTAGCGGGGGGAGAGACAATGAGCAGTTCTTC. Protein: CASSSRASGGRDNEQFF.